This passage covers 8 T cell receptor beta chains from one sample sequenced in a study of blood T cell repertoires in COVID-19. The repertoire was sequenced with immunoSEQ multiplex PCR; TCRdb's copy has only in-frame clones and lacks some. The table records 70,000 to 95,000 clones, about 82% of them present only once. Material: peripheral blood. These receptors were taken from a human donor in a cohort sampled during active COVID-19.

The chain has TRBV7-9 and TRBJ2-2, with 7 bases fitting TRBD1. Trimming at V came to 2 bases and at J to 3 bases, leaving 0 bases not matched to a gene. The CDR3 has 14 amino acids. Per the germline V gene, CDR1 is SEHNR and CDR2 is FQNEAQ (reference sequence). CDR3: CASSLTGDTGELFF. The CDR3 nucleotides read TGTGCCAGCAGCTTAACAGGGGACACCGGGGAGCTGTTTTTT.

The chain recombines TRBV11-1 with TRBJ2-1; the D gene is possibly TRBD2 (5 bases). From germline, CDR1 is SGHAT and CDR2 FQDESV (reference sequence). Trimming cost V 0 bases and J 0 bases, with 15 bases left between them. The CDR3 consists of 18 residues. CDR3 in amino acids: CASSLAFQDSNSYNEQFF. The CDR3 DNA sequence: TGTGCCAGCAGCTTAGCGTTTCAGGACTCGAACTCCTACAATGAGCAGTTCTTC.

The chain links TRBV4-3 to TRBJ1-1; D might be TRBD1 (5 bases). Trimming left V 2 bases short and J 6 bases short, with 13 bases between. CDR1 is LGHNA and CDR2 is YSLEER in the germline V gene. The CDR3 sequence is 14 residues long. The DNA for the CDR3 is TGCGCCAGCAGCCAATTTATGGGACTTTCTGAAGCTTTCTTT. It encodes CASSQFMGLSEAFF.

The chain has TRBV6-5 and TRBJ2-3; TRBD2 aligns across 9 bases. This CDR3 is 14 amino acids long. Germline V gene data show CDR1 as MNHEY and CDR2 as SVGAGI. Trimming removed 8 bases from V and 9 bases from J; junction bases left unmatched: 12. CDR3 in amino acids: CASAPSGVLETQYF. For the CDR3, the DNA is TGTGCCAGCGCCCCTAGCGGGGTCCTAGAGACGCAGTATTTT.

The V and J genes are TRBV5-1 and TRBJ2-3; 7 bases are a match to TRBD2. CDR3 length equals 15 residues. The ends lost 3 bases at V and 0 bases at J; junction bases unmatched: 4. CDR1 and CDR2 (germline): SGHRS, YFSETQ. Written as DNA, the CDR3 is TGCGCCAGCAGCTCCGGGGGGTATAGCACAGATACGCAGTATTTT. Amino acids: CASSSGGYSTDTQYF.

V gene TRBV4-3 combines with J gene TRBJ2-1; 9 bases are shared with TRBD1. Germline assignment: CDR1 LGHNA and CDR2 YSLEER. There are 15 residues in the CDR3. With 3 bases clipped from V and 5 bases from J, the junction kept 5 bases outside the gene matches. CDR3 DNA sequence: TGCGCCAGCAGCCAGGGGACAGGGTTTAACAATGAGCAGTTCTTC. Its translation is CASSQGTGFNNEQFF.

The chain combines TRBV21-1 with TRBJ1-2; the D call of TRBD1 is as the table states it, not checked on the DNA. TRBV21-1 is given as a pseudogene. The CDR3 is made up of 15 amino acids. In nucleotides, the CDR3 is TGTGCCAGCAGCGCCAGACAGGGGGCGCGTGGTGGCTACACCTTC. The encoded protein is CASSARQGARGGYTF.

This rearrangement joins TRBV5-1 to TRBJ1-2, with 7 bases matching TRBD1. The junction had 3 bases not matched to a gene; V was cut back by 4 bases and J by 0 bases. CDR3 length: 14 amino acids. Germline assignment: CDR1 SGHRS and CDR2 YFSETQ. The CDR3 protein is CASSPGTANYGYTF. Here the CDR3 DNA reads TGCGCCAGCAGCCCCGGGACAGCTAACTATGGCTACACCTTC.